What follows are 14 T cell receptor beta chains derived from one specimen sequenced in a study of blood T cell repertoires in COVID-19. The protocol was immunoSEQ multiplex PCR, while the TCRdb copy is restricted to in-frame clones and leaves out a portion. This sample has over 35,000 clones; 75% to 90% occur once, and the top ten carry 44%. Sequences were obtained from peripheral blood. These TCRs come from a man between 60 and 75 years old with active or convalescent COVID-19.

For the CDR3, the DNA is TGTGCCAGCAGCCAGAAGTTAACTAGCGGGAGACCAGAGCAGTACGTC. Translation gives CASSQKLTSGRPEQYV. This chain joins TRBV5-6 and TRBJ2-7, with TRBD2 identical over 11 bases. This CDR3 contains 16 residues. CDR1 is SGHDT, CDR2 YYEEEE, per germline. Trimming cost V 4 bases and J 7 bases; bases outside gene matches: 13.

The sample holds a few counts of this clone. The chain uses TRBV19 and TRBJ2-2; a weak D match, TRBD1 (6 bases). V was trimmed by 4 bases and J by 5 bases, leaving 11 bases between them. This CDR3 comprises 14 residues. The germline CDR1 and CDR2 sequences are LNHDA and SQIVND (reference sequence). The CDR3 DNA follows: TGTGCCAGTAGTACAGGGGAAGGGACCGGGGAGCTGTTTTTT. It translates to CASSTGEGTGELFF.

The chain carries TRBV6-5 and TRBJ2-1; no reliable D call. Germline-derived CDR1 and CDR2 are MNHEY and SVGAGI. The germline V and J ends were trimmed by 6 bases and 7 bases, with 19 bases remaining between them. The CDR3 loop spans 15 amino acids. The CDR3 DNA reads as TGTGCCAGCAGACACACAATCCGTGGTTTAAATGAGCAGTTCTTC. Its translation is CASRHTIRGLNEQFF.

The chain has TRBV6-2 or TRBV6-3 and TRBJ2-7; D is possibly TRBD2 (6 bases). CDR1 is MNHEY, CDR2 SVGEGT, per germline. The V end lost 5 bases, the J end lost 1 base, and 9 bases lay between the germline ends. The CDR3 contains 13 residues. The CDR3 DNA follows: TGTGCCAGCAGTAGTCGGGGGTCCTACGAGCAGTACGTC. Its protein product is CASSSRGSYEQYV.

V is TRBV6-2 or TRBV6-3 and J is TRBJ2-7, with D perhaps matching TRBD2 (6 bases). Germline-derived CDR1 and CDR2 are MNHEY and SVGEGT. V dropped 3 bases and J dropped 4 bases, with 16 bases sitting between them. This CDR3 region has 15 residues. The CDR3: CASSYPSGVGYEQYV. CDR3 DNA: TGTGCCAGCAGTTATCCCTCGGGGGTTGGATACGAGCAGTACGTC.

The chain has TRBV24-1 and TRBJ2-7; no clear D. The length of the CDR3 is 16 residues. Looked up from germline, CDR1 is KGHDR and CDR2 is SFDVKD. The ends were cut back, 2 bases at V and 4 bases at J, with 17 bases in the middle. The CDR3: CATSDSEKSYSYEQYV. The CDR3 nucleotides read TGTGCCACCAGTGATTCGGAGAAAAGTTACTCATACGAGCAGTACGTC.

This chain uses TRBV11-3 with TRBJ2-5, with TRBD2 identical over 8 bases. Germline CDR1 is SGHNT and CDR2 is YENEEA. This CDR3 has 15 residues. The J segment lost 4 bases and the V segment lost 5 bases, leaving 9 bases of the junction unmatched. This CDR3 is CASSVTAGVRETQYF. The CDR3 nucleotides read TGTGCCAGCAGCGTGACAGCGGGAGTTCGAGAGACCCAGTACTTC.

A single count supports this clone. This rearrangement joins TRBV2 to TRBJ2-7; TRBD2 matches 7 bases. CDR1 is SNHLY and CDR2 is FYNNEI in the germline V gene. V trimming: 4 bases; J trimming: 3 bases; junction bases outside the gene matches: 12. The CDR3 spans 16 residues. This chain's CDR3 is CASSGLEVAGNYEQYV. The CDR3, as DNA: TGTGCCAGCAGTGGCCTTGAGGTAGCGGGCAACTACGAGCAGTACGTC.

This chain connects TRBV27 to TRBJ1-5; TRBD1 is a possible D gene (6 bases). Germline V CDR1 and CDR2: MNHEY, SMNVEV (reference sequence). This CDR3 has 13 residues. The V end was cut by 6 bases, the J end by 10 bases, with 16 bases between. CDR3 sequence reads: CASSSGQTLPQHF. The CDR3 DNA reads as TGTGCCAGCAGCTCTGGACAGACCCTACCCCAGCATTTT.

This clone was detected many times. V is TRBV19 and J is TRBJ1-5, with 9 bases that match TRBD1. V shed 6 bases and J 4 bases; nucleotides not matched to a gene: 10. In germline, CDR1 is LNHDA, CDR2 SQIVND (reference sequence). This CDR3 is built from 16 residues. CDR3 in DNA: TGTGCCAGTAGCCGATTCCCCGGGACAGGGAATCAGCCCCAGCATTTT. Translating gives CASSRFPGTGNQPQHF. The full variable domain, its missing parts supplied by reference TRBV19 and TRBJ1-5, is DGGITQSPKYLFRKEGQNVTLSCEQNLNHDAMYWYRQDPGQGLRLIYYSQIVNDFQKGDIAEGYSVSREKKESFPLTVTSAQKNPTAFYLCASSRFPGTGNQPQHFGDGTRLSIL.

The chain is built from TRBV5-4 and TRBJ2-3; 9 bases line up with TRBD1. The CDR3 extends over 14 amino acids. With V trimmed by 3 bases and J by 4 bases, 3 bases remained unmatched. In germline, CDR1 is SGHNT, CDR2 YYREEE (reference sequence). The CDR3 region has the DNA TGTGCCAGCAGCTCCAGGACAGGGGCAGATACGCAGTATTTT. As protein: CASSSRTGADTQYF.

The chain recombines TRBV27 with TRBJ2-1; 7 bases agree with TRBD1. The CDR3 spans 15 residues. V lost 3 bases and J lost 1; bases outside the gene matches: 3. Germline V gene lookup returns CDR1 MNHEY and CDR2 SMNVEV (reference sequence). This CDR3 is CASSFEGASYNEQFF. DNA of the CDR3: TGTGCCAGCAGTTTCGAGGGGGCTTCCTACAATGAGCAGTTCTTC.

The chain is built from TRBV7-8 and TRBJ1-1; unclear D gene. V lost 6 bases and J 1 base, leaving 9 bases between the germline ends. This CDR3 region has 13 residues. Looked up from germline, CDR1 is SGHVS and CDR2 is FQNEAQ. The CDR3 loop reads CASRLKANTEAFF. CDR3 in DNA: TGTGCCAGCAGGCTTAAAGCGAACACTGAAGCTTTCTTT.

CDR3: CASNSESRVNQPQHF. CDR3 bases: TGTGCCAGTAACTCGGAAAGCAGGGTCAATCAGCCCCAGCATTTT. The genes are TRBV19 and TRBJ1-5; a possible D gene is TRBD1 (5 bases). This CDR3 has 15 residues. The germline gives CDR1 LNHDA, CDR2 SQIVND (reference sequence). The germline V and J ends were trimmed by 7 bases and 3 bases, with 16 bases remaining between them.